These T cell receptor beta chains were read from a single sample in a study of T cell responses to AZD1222 COVID-19 vaccine. Profiled with immunoSEQ multiplex PCR; TCRdb holds only in-frame clones, not every one. Among about 180,000 clones, roughly nine tenths were seen once, and the ten largest hold approximately 1.6%. The specimen comprised peripheral blood, sampled on day 0 of AZD1222 vaccination. The receptors shown here come from an adult in good health. Both conserved end residues are part of each CDR3. A D gene is named only where the DNA matches it firmly. A clone size is listed for some rows: how often the clone was seen (once, few, many), or a class if it is expanded.

d_call	clone_size	j_call	v_call	cdr3_nt	cdr3_aa
NA	NA	TRBJ1-6	TRBV2	TGTGCCAGCAGTGAAACTACCAACTATAATTCACCCCTCCACTTT	CASSETTNYNSPLHF
TRBD1	NA	TRBJ1-5	TRBV7-8	TGTGCCAGCAGCGACCGGGACAGGAGGCAGCCCCAGCATTTT	CASSDRDRRQPQHF
TRBD1	NA	TRBJ1-1	TRBV9	TGTGCCAGCAGCGTGGGGACAGGGGTCGCTGAAGCTTTCTTT	CASSVGTGVAEAFF
TRBD1	NA	TRBJ1-5	TRBV4-3	TGCGCCAGCAGCCAAGATGTGGGACAGGGGGGGCAGCCCCAGCATTTT	CASSQDVGQGGQPQHF
NA	NA	TRBJ1-2	TRBV2	TGTGCCAGCGTACTTGAGGCACAGATCGGCCTCTATGGCTACACCTTC	CASVLEAQIGLYGYTF
TRBD2	NA	TRBJ2-5	TRBV24-1	TGTGCCACCAGTGGGGCTCTGGGACTAGCGGGAGAGACGTACCAAGAGACCCAGTACTTC	CATSGALGLAGETYQETQYF
NA	NA	TRBJ1-6	TRBV6-5	TGTGCCAGCAGTTTACAGTTATCGAATTCACCCCTCCACTTT	CASSLQLSNSPLHF
TRBD1	NA	TRBJ1-2	TRBV5-1	TGCGCCAGCAGGACTGGGACAGGCAATAACTATGGCTACACCTTC	CASRTGTGNNYGYTF
TRBD2	NA	TRBJ2-5	TRBV4-2	TGTGCCAGCAGCCAATTCACTAGCGGGGGACAAGAGACCCAGTACTTC	CASSQFTSGGQETQYF
NA	NA	TRBJ2-3	TRBV10-3	TGTGCCACCACACCGGGAGTGACAGATACGCAGTATTTT	CATTPGVTDTQYF
NA	NA	TRBJ1-1	TRBV7-9	TGTGCCAGCAGCTTAGACCCTGAGCTTTGGGCTTTCTTT	CASSLDPELWAFF
TRBD2	NA	TRBJ2-5	TRBV2	TGTGCCAGCAGTGATTTGGGACTAGCGGGAGGGGGGAACTTC	CASSDLGLAGGGNF
NA	NA	TRBJ1-2	TRBV28	TGTGCCAGCAGATCACCACAGGGCTCGACGGGCTACACCTTC	CASRSPQGSTGYTF
TRBD1	NA	TRBJ2-1	TRBV18	TGTGCCAGCTCAGCGGACAGGGGGCAATTCAATGAGCAGTTCTTC	CASSADRGQFNEQFF
NA	NA	TRBJ2-7	TRBV6-2/TRBV6-3	TGTGCCAGCAGTTGGGGACGGAGCTACGAGCAGTACTTC	CASSWGRSYEQYF
NA	once	TRBJ2-2	TRBV11-1	TGTGCCAGCTCACATACCGGGGAGCTGTTTTTT	CASSHTGELFF
NA	NA	TRBJ1-1	TRBV28	TGTGCCAGCAGTTCCAACGCCCAGCAGTCTTTTACCTTT	CASSSNAQQSFTF
NA	NA	TRBJ1-4	TRBV2	TGTGCCAGCAGTGGACAGGCTTTTAATGAAAAACTGTTTTTT	CASSGQAFNEKLFF
NA	NA	TRBJ1-2	TRBV20-1	TGCAGTGCCGAAGGAGCGGGTGGCTACACCTTC	CSAEGAGGYTF
TRBD1	NA	TRBJ1-4	TRBV30	TGTGCCTGGAGTTTGTTGGGACAGACTAATGAAAAACTGTTTTTT	CAWSLLGQTNEKLFF
NA	NA	TRBJ1-1	TRBV10-3	TGTGCCATCATTGCGAATAGGAACACTGAAGCTTTCTTT	CAIIANRNTEAFF
TRBD1	NA	TRBJ2-6	TRBV3-1/TRBV3-2	TGTGCCAGCAGCCTCAGACTTTCTTCGGGACAGGGTGCCAACGTCCTGACTTTC	CASSLRLSSGQGANVLTF
NA	NA	TRBJ1-5	TRBV6-6	TGTGCCAGCAGCTTGTCTGGGGAGAAACAGCCCCAGCATTTT	CASSLSGEKQPQHF
TRBD2	few	TRBJ2-2	TRBV20-1	TGCAGTGCTAGTCATGGGGCTCGGGAGGACGGGGAGCTGTTTTTT	CSASHGAREDGELFF
NA	NA	TRBJ2-3	TRBV13	TGTGCCAGCAGCTCGCCCACACCCGATCCCATTTCAACCCTCCACCTACGCACAGATACGCAGTATTTT	CASSSPTPDPISTLHLRTDTQYF
TRBD2	NA	TRBJ2-3	TRBV19	TGTGCCAGTAGTGGGACTAGCGGGATAACGCAGTATTTT	CASSGTSGITQYF
NA	NA	TRBJ1-1	TRBV29-1	TGCAGCGTTGCTTCCGGGGGCAACACTGAAGCTTTCTTT	CSVASGGNTEAFF
NA	NA	TRBJ1-1	TRBV6-2/TRBV6-3	TGTGCCAGCAGTTATTCCCTTCTTCGGGAGGGGAGGCGAATGAACACTGAAGCTTTCTTT	CASSYSLLREGRRMNTEAFF
TRBD1	once	TRBJ2-5	TRBV6-5	TGTGCCAGCAGAGGGGACAGGCCCCTGGAAGAGACCCAGTACTTC	CASRGDRPLEETQYF
NA	NA	TRBJ1-1	TRBV2	TGTGCCAGCATGAGGGGGGCGGACACTGAAGCTTTCTTT	CASMRGADTEAFF
TRBD1	NA	TRBJ1-2	TRBV18	TGTGCCAGCTCACTAGGGACAGAAAACGGCGGCTACACCTTC	CASSLGTENGGYTF
NA	NA	TRBJ2-3	TRBV9	TGTGCCAGCAGCGCTTATCTACCAGATACGCAGTATTTT	CASSAYLPDTQYF
NA	few	TRBJ1-6	TRBV3-1/TRBV3-2	TGTGCCAGCAGCCAAGTGTGGAATTCACCCCTCCACTTT	CASSQVWNSPLHF
NA	once	TRBJ1-4	TRBV7-6	TGTGCCAGCAGCCTCCTAGCAACTAATGAAAAACTGTTTTTT	CASSLLATNEKLFF
TRBD2	NA	TRBJ2-1	TRBV7-2	TGTGCCAGCAGTCCAAGACTAGCGGCTCACAATGAGCAGTTCTTC	CASSPRLAAHNEQFF
TRBD2	NA	TRBJ2-3	TRBV11-2	TGTGCCAGCAGCCCGACTAGCGGGAGCGTCACAGATACGCAGTATTTT	CASSPTSGSVTDTQYF
NA	NA	TRBJ1-3	TRBV10-2	TGCGCCAGCAGTGAGTTCGGGTTCTCTGGAAACACCATATATTTT	CASSEFGFSGNTIYF
TRBD1	once	TRBJ1-1	TRBV11-3	TGTGCCAGCAGCTTATCAGGGGGAATGAACACTGAAGCTTTCTTT	CASSLSGGMNTEAFF
NA	once	TRBJ2-3	TRBV27	TGTGCCAGCAGTTCATTGGAGGTTGCAGATACGCAGTATTTT	CASSSLEVADTQYF
NA	once	TRBJ1-5	TRBV28	TGTGCCAGCGGGGGGGGAAAATATCAGCCCCAGCATTTT	CASGGGKYQPQHF
TRBD1	NA	TRBJ2-4	TRBV19	TGTGCCAGTAGTATAGTCGGACAGGTAGCCAAAAACATTCAGTACTTC	CASSIVGQVAKNIQYF
NA	NA	TRBJ1-3	TRBV28	TGTGCCAGCAAAGTTCACTCTGGAAACACCATATATTTT	CASKVHSGNTIYF